Listed here are 30 T cell receptor beta chains from one sample, sequenced in a study of T cells in women clearing cervical HPV infection. Data came from immunoSEQ multiplex PCR; TCRdb stores just in-frame clones and leaves some out. The table for this sample gives 25,000 or so clones. The sequenced material came from blood buffy coat. These receptors were taken from a woman aged 18 to 75 with a cervical HPV16 infection that either progressed to CIN3+ or cleared (not recorded which).

Points on this clone: The CDR3 end falls 3 residues outside the read, so it is completed with the germline J gene. This sequence joins TRBV19 and TRBJ1-1; 7 nucleotides align to TRBD1. The junction had 11 bases not matched to a gene; V was cut back by 10 bases and J by 6 bases. This CDR3 region has 13 residues. CDR1 and CDR2 (germline): LNHDA, SQIVND (reference sequence). The CDR3 here is CATRDRVRAEAFF. CDR3 DNA (partial): TGTGCCACCCGAGACAGGGTAAGGGCTGAA.

About this clone itself: The read ends 3 residues shy of where the CDR3 ends; the end is completed using the germline J gene. The rearrangement uses TRBV9 and TRBJ2-3, with D possibly TRBD1 on 6 matching bases. CDR3 size: 15 residues. Trimming shortened V by 3 bases and J by 6 bases, and 17 bases separated the two germline ends. The germline V gene has CDR1 SGDLS and CDR2 YYNGEE. The chain's CDR3 is CASSANGLQGDTQYF. The part of the CDR3 DNA that was read is TGTGCCAGCAGCGCCAACGGACTCCAGGGGGATACG.

Worth noting for this clone: The observed sequence ends 3 residues before the CDR3 terminus, with the missing tail filled in from the germline J gene. This rearrangement joins TRBV2 to TRBJ2-3, with 9 bases that match TRBD1. Germline V CDR1 and CDR2: SNHLY, FYNNEI. V lost 5 bases, J lost 4 bases, and 10 bases stayed unmatched. The length of the CDR3 is 16 residues. CDR3 protein: CASSQPRDREPDTQYF. The DNA read from the CDR3 is TGTGCCAGCAGTCAACCCCGGGACAGGGAGCCAGATACG.

On this clone: The missing CDR3 end, 3 residues past where the read stops, is filled in from the germline J gene. V usage is TRBV5-4 and J usage is TRBJ1-2; 9 positions match TRBD1. Unmatched junction bases numbered 10, after V lost 3 bases and J lost 7 bases. CDR1 and CDR2 (germline): SGHNT, YYREEE (reference sequence). The CDR3 is 15 residues long. CDR3: CASSSPAGTGFGYTF. The DNA read from the CDR3 is TGTGCCAGCAGCTCCCCTGCCGGGACAGGGTTTGGC.

This clone is classed as medium-sized by frequency. From the germline J gene comes the end of the CDR3, since the read stops 3 residues before it. V is TRBV2 and J is TRBJ2-1, with D possibly being TRBD2 (6 bases). The CDR3 spans 18 residues. V was pared by 3 bases and J by 2 bases, with 20 bases between. Looked up from germline, CDR1 is SNHLY and CDR2 is FYNNEI. The CDR3 is CASSDPSDTLGPYNEQFF. The CDR3 DNA, read in part, is TGTGCCAGCAGTGATCCTAGCGATACCTTGGGACCCTACAATGAG.

Partial CDR3 DNA: TGTGCCAGCAGCAGCTACCTAGCGGGAGAAGAGACC. Translation: CASSSYLAGEET. The complete CDR3 protein is CASSSYLAGEETQYF. The chain has TRBV5-6 and TRBJ2-5, with 10 bases aligning to TRBD2. The DNA ends 3 residues before the CDR3 does, and the rest of the CDR3 is filled in from the germline J gene. The CDR3 runs to 15 residues. CDR1 is SGHDT and CDR2 is YYEEEE in the germline V gene. Losses at the gene ends were 4 bases for V and 3 bases for J; bases not matched to a gene: 6.

Turning to this clone: Read coverage stops 3 residues before the CDR3 terminus; the germline J gene supplies the remainder. The chain combines TRBV6-2 or TRBV6-3 with TRBJ1-6; TRBD1 agrees at 8 bases. Germline V gives CDR1 MNHEY, CDR2 SVGEGT. The junction had 10 bases not matched to a gene; V was cut back by 4 bases and J by 8 bases. This CDR3 region has 16 residues. The CDR3 loop is CASSFRTGRSDSPLHF. CDR3 DNA (partial): TGTGCCAGCAGTTTCCGGACAGGGCGGTCGGATTCACCC.

A word on this clone: The CDR3 goes on 3 residues after the read ends, and that part is filled in from the germline J gene. The chain links TRBV12-3 or TRBV12-4 to TRBJ1-4, with 8 bases identical to TRBD1. The length of the CDR3 is 12 residues. V dropped 5 bases and J dropped 8; count of bases not matched to a gene: 1. This CDR3 reads CASSHRGEKLFF. The sequenced CDR3 bases are TGTGCCAGCAGTCACAGGGGGGAAAAA.

A word on this clone: From the germline J gene comes the end of the CDR3, since the read stops 3 residues before it. The chain couples TRBV19 to TRBJ1-4; 8 bases map to TRBD1. Germline loops: CDR1 LNHDA, CDR2 SQIVND (reference sequence). The CDR3 length is 15 residues. With 7 bases clipped from V and 3 bases from J, the junction kept 7 bases outside the gene matches. The CDR3: CASNTIQGANEKLFF. The part of the CDR3 DNA that was read is TGTGCCAGTAACACTATACAGGGGGCTAATGAAAAA.

As for this clone: The read is 3 residues too short to cover the CDR3 end, so that end is filled in from the germline J gene. The chain joins TRBV30 to TRBJ2-1; TRBD2 is a possible D gene (6 bases). V was trimmed by 2 bases and J by 1 base, leaving 15 bases between them. Germline V gives CDR1 GTSNPN, CDR2 SVGIG (reference sequence). The CDR3 runs 16 residues. The CDR3 region is CAWSPTGLASYNEQFF. The sequenced part of the CDR3 DNA is TGTGCCTGGAGTCCCACCGGCCTAGCGTCCTACAATGAG.

Turning to this clone: Sequencing ends 3 residues short of the CDR3 end; the germline J gene provides the rest. The chain recombines TRBV7-9 with TRBJ1-2; 8 positions match TRBD1. This CDR3 is 14 amino acids long. Germline V gene data show CDR1 as SEHNR and CDR2 as FQNEAQ (reference sequence). The CDR3 DNA, read in part, is TGTGCCAGCAGCCTGGGACAGGTTAGTGGAGAC. This codes for CASSLGQVSGD. The CDR3 in its entirety is CASSLGQVSGDYTF.

This clone is deemed medium-sized by its frequency. The missing CDR3 end, 3 residues past where the read stops, is filled in from the germline J gene. This chain joins TRBV7-9 and TRBJ1-2, with TRBD1 as a possible D gene (5 bases). The CDR3 runs to 14 residues. Trimming pared 5 bases from V and 1 base from J, leaving 11 bases between. Germline lookup yields CDR1 SEHNR and CDR2 FQNEAQ (reference sequence). CDR3 DNA, as far as it was read: TGTGCCAGCAGCCAACAGGTGGTTAACTATGGC. This sequence encodes CASSQQVVNYG. The full CDR3 protein is CASSQQVVNYGYTF.

Remarks on this clone: The read comes to an end 3 residues before the CDR3 does, leaving the germline J gene to fill in the end. The rearrangement uses TRBV30 and TRBJ2-4; 8 bases are a match to TRBD1. The CDR3 contains 13 residues. CDR1 and CDR2 from the germline V gene are GTSNPN and SVGIG (reference sequence). J gave up 6 bases and V 7 bases, and 8 bases lay outside the gene matches. The CDR3 spells CAFIGTGRNIQYF. The CDR3 bases that were read are TGTGCCTTTATCGGGACAGGTCGAAACATT.

As for this clone: The CDR3 end falls 3 residues outside the read, so it is completed with the germline J gene. V gene TRBV29-1 combines with J gene TRBJ2-3, with 8 bases identical to TRBD1. V lost 5 bases, J lost 0 bases, and 1 base stayed unmatched. The CDR3 runs to 13 residues. Germline loops: CDR1 SQVTM, CDR2 ANQGSEA. CDR3 sequence reads: CSVQGASTDTQYF. CDR3 bases read: TGCAGCGTTCAGGGGGCTAGCACAGATACG.

To note about this clone: The CDR3 goes on 3 residues after the read ends, and that part is filled in from the germline J gene. J is TRBJ2-7 and V is TRBV11-2; D not certain. This CDR3 contains 14 residues. V shed 4 bases and J shed 0 bases, with 10 bases lying between them. Germline assignment: CDR1 SGHAT and CDR2 FQNNGV. The part of the CDR3 DNA that was read is TGTGCCAGCAGCTCGCCGCGCGACTCCTACGAG. This codes for CASSSPRDSYE. The entire CDR3 protein reads CASSSPRDSYEQYF.

With regard to this clone: Read data end 3 residues before the CDR3 end; the end is taken from the germline J gene. V and J are TRBV6-2 or TRBV6-3 and TRBJ1-6, with TRBD1 matching over 7 bases. With V trimmed by 7 bases and J by 8 bases, 8 bases remained unmatched. Germline V gene data show CDR1 as MNHEY and CDR2 as SVGEGT. This CDR3 has 14 amino acids. Incomplete CDR3 DNA: TGTGCCAGCAACACACAGGGGACCCATTCACCC. Translation: CASNTQGTHSP. The CDR3, in full, reads CASNTQGTHSPLHF.

For this clone: The read falls 3 residues short of the CDR3 end, and the missing part is taken from the germline J gene. This chain joins TRBV5-1 and TRBJ2-3, with D maybe TRBD1 (5 bases). The CDR3 runs 16 residues. V lost 0 bases and J lost 0, with 11 bases in between. Germline CDR1 reads SGHRS; CDR2 reads YFSETQ. CDR3 bases read: TGCGCCAGCAGCTTGGTAGGGGATCCTAGCACAGATACG. Protein product: CASSLVGDPSTDT. The whole CDR3 sequence is CASSLVGDPSTDTQYF.

Of note for this clone: From the germline J gene comes the end of the CDR3, since the read stops 3 residues before it. V is TRBV5-1 and J is TRBJ1-2; D is undetermined. V shed 2 bases and J shed 7 bases, with 12 bases lying between them. Germline assignment: CDR1 SGHRS and CDR2 YFSETQ. The CDR3 is 13 amino acids. The sequenced part of the CDR3 DNA is TGCGCCAGCAGCTTAAATGACATGACTGGC. It is translated as CASSLNDMTG. The complete CDR3 protein is CASSLNDMTGYTF.

As to this clone: The DNA ends 3 residues before the CDR3 does, and the rest of the CDR3 is filled in from the germline J gene. The genes are TRBV20-1 and TRBJ2-5; 7 bases agree with TRBD2. Trimming cost V 0 bases and J 4 bases; bases outside gene matches: 2. The CDR3 consists of 13 residues. Per the germline V gene, CDR1 is DFQATT and CDR2 is SNEGSKA (reference sequence). The DNA read from the CDR3 is TGCAGTGCTAGAGATGGGGGGGGAGAGACC. Protein: CSARDGGGET. The entire CDR3 reads CSARDGGGETQYF.

The CDR3 protein is CASSRKVYGLAGDEQYF. CDR3 bases read: TGTGCCAGTAGTAGAAAAGTTTACGGACTAGCGGGGGACGAG. This chain links TRBV19 with TRBJ2-7; 13 nucleotides match TRBD2. The CDR3 end lies 3 residues beyond the end of the read and is filled in from the germline J gene. CDR1 is LNHDA, CDR2 SQIVND, per germline (reference sequence). This CDR3 region has 17 residues. Trimming removed 4 bases from V and 5 bases from J; junction bases left unmatched: 11.

CDR3 DNA (partial): TGTGCCAGCAGCTTGCAGGGGAACACAGATACG. Protein product: CASSLQGNTDT. The whole CDR3 sequence reads CASSLQGNTDTQYF. The chain joins TRBV7-8 to TRBJ2-3, with a possible D match to TRBD1 (6 bases). From the germline J gene comes the end of the CDR3, since the read stops 3 residues before it. CDR3 length: 14 residues. The V gene's germline CDR1 is SGHVS and CDR2 FQNEAQ. The V gene lost 3 bases and the J gene lost 2 bases, with 9 bases spanning the gap.

As regards this clone: From the germline J gene comes the end of the CDR3, since the read stops 3 residues before it. The V and J genes are TRBV5-6 and TRBJ1-2; 8 nucleotides align to TRBD1. The CDR3 loop spans 13 amino acids. Per the germline V gene, CDR1 is SGHDT and CDR2 is YYEEEE. CDR3 sequence: CASNLWTGFGYTF. Partial CDR3 DNA: TGTGCCAGCAACCTATGGACAGGGTTCGGC.

In regard to this clone: The missing CDR3 end, 3 residues past where the read stops, is filled in from the germline J gene. V usage is TRBV3-1 (or the pseudogene TRBV3-2) and J usage is TRBJ2-1; D unresolved. The germline CDR1 and CDR2 sequences are LGHDT and YNNKEL (reference sequence). Trimming removed 3 bases at V and 5 bases at J, with 8 bases between. This CDR3 is 13 amino acids long. Incomplete CDR3 DNA: TGTGCCAGCAGCCAGTGGCCCAACAATGAG. As protein: CASSQWPNNE. In full, the CDR3 reads CASSQWPNNEQFF.

About this clone: The read halts 3 residues ahead of the CDR3 end, with the missing end drawn from the germline J gene. The chain links TRBV30 to TRBJ2-7; a weak D match, TRBD1 (5 bases). The CDR3 covers 12 residues. V was trimmed by 2 bases and J by 0 bases, leaving 5 bases between them. CDR1 is GTSNPN, CDR2 SVGIG, per germline (reference sequence). CDR3 amino acids: CAWSQGSYEQYF. The CDR3 DNA, read in part, is TGTGCCTGGAGTCAGGGCTCCTACGAG.

The DNA read from the CDR3 is TGCAGTGCTAGAGATCCCCAGAGAGAGACC. Translating gives CSARDPQRET. The complete CDR3 protein is CSARDPQRETQYF. This chain links TRBV20-1 with TRBJ2-5; D is ambiguous. The read ends 3 residues before the CDR3 terminus; that terminus is restored from the germline J gene. Germline CDR1 DFQATT, CDR2 SNEGSKA (reference sequence). V lost 0 bases and J 4 bases, leaving 9 bases between the germline ends. This CDR3 is built from 13 residues.

With regard to this clone: The DNA ends 3 residues before the CDR3 does, and the rest of the CDR3 is filled in from the germline J gene. The chain links TRBV9 to TRBJ2-2; weak D call: TRBD2 (5 bases). CDR1 and CDR2 (germline): SGDLS, YYNGEE. The CDR3 is made up of 14 amino acids. Trimming took 4 bases from V and 5 from J, leaving 12 bases between them. The CDR3 spells CASSRGGGTGELFF. The covered CDR3 bases are TGTGCCAGCAGCAGAGGAGGCGGTACCGGGGAG.

In the case of this clone: The read gets to within 3 residues of the CDR3 end, and the germline J gene fills in the rest. This sequence joins TRBV12-3 or TRBV12-4 and TRBJ2-5, with 9 bases lining up with TRBD1. The CDR3 runs to 13 residues. V dropped 6 bases and J dropped 5; count of bases not matched to a gene: 4. CDR3 sequence reads: CASRVTGGETQYF. Incomplete CDR3 DNA: TGTGCCAGCAGGGTGACAGGGGGGGAGACC.

Points on this clone: The DNA ends 3 residues before the CDR3 does, and the rest of the CDR3 is filled in from the germline J gene. The rearrangement links TRBV18 to TRBJ2-5; D possibly corresponds to TRBD1 (5 bases). The germline V gene has CDR1 KGHSH and CDR2 LQKENI. The CDR3 runs 16 residues. Trimming shortened V by 6 bases and J by 5 bases, and 22 bases separated the two germline ends. The CDR3 is CASSHSDKGSAETQYF. The sequenced part of the CDR3 DNA is TGTGCCAGCTCGCACTCGGACAAGGGATCCGCTGAGACC.

For this clone: The read stops 3 residues short of the end of the CDR3; the missing end is completed from the germline J gene. The chain recombines TRBV20-1 with TRBJ1-5, with a weak D call TRBD1 (6 bases). The CDR3 has 15 residues. Trimming cost V 3 bases and J 3 bases, with 15 bases left between them. Germline V gene data show CDR1 as DFQATT and CDR2 as SNEGSKA (reference sequence). CDR3 region: CSARKLGDNNQPQHF. The DNA read from the CDR3 is TGCAGTGCTAGGAAGCTCGGGGACAACAATCAGCCC.

A remark on this clone: The observed sequence ends 3 residues before the CDR3 terminus, with the missing tail filled in from the germline J gene. This chain uses TRBV5-1 with TRBJ2-7; 7 nucleotides agree with TRBD1. V lost 4 bases to trimming and J lost 3 bases; unmatched junction nucleotides: 4. The V gene's germline CDR1 is SGHRS and CDR2 YFSETQ. The CDR3 totals 13 residues. The CDR3 sequence: CASSTTGDYEQYF. CDR3 DNA (partial): TGCGCCAGCAGCACTACAGGGGACTACGAG.